A single sample is the source of the 15 T cell receptor beta chains below, sequenced in a study of T cell responses to AZD1222 COVID-19 vaccine (TCRdb year 2021). The intended sense of this specimen's time point label: baseline before first vaccination. Library construction relied on the immunoSEQ multiplex PCR assay. Sourced from immuneACCESS, this table was stored by TCRdb with only in-frame sequences that have V and J called. A share of the clones is absent; for the studies checked, an unresolved V gene accounts for under half, and the remainder has no known explanation. This sample holds 140,000 or so clones; about 91% were observed only once. Jointly, the top ten make up about 1.9% of the sample. The sequencing here drew on peripheral blood, taken on day 0 of AZD1222 vaccination. The source is an adult in good health.

The chain is built from TRBV12-5 and TRBJ2-3, with D possibly being TRBD1 (5 bases). This CDR3 has 14 residues. Looked up from germline, CDR1 is LGHNT and CDR2 is FRNRAP. V gave up 1 base and J gave up 0 bases, with 5 bases separating them. CDR3 residues: CASGLGQSTDTQYF. The CDR3 coding sequence is TGTGCTAGTGGTTTGGGACAGAGCACAGATACGCAGTATTTT.

This clone was counted a few times. This chain joins TRBV6-4 and TRBJ2-2, with D possibly matching TRBD1 (5 bases). There are 13 residues in the CDR3. Germline V gives CDR1 MRHNA, CDR2 SNTAGT. Trimming took off 5 bases at V and 1 base at J, with 5 bases between the two ends. Here the CDR3 reads CASSTGNTGELFF. The CDR3, as DNA: TGTGCCAGCAGTACAGGGAACACCGGGGAGCTGTTTTTT.

This chain connects TRBV6-5 to TRBJ1-2; no reliable D call. V lost 6 bases, J lost 8 bases, and 13 bases lay in between. CDR1 is MNHEY and CDR2 is SVGAGI in the germline V gene. The CDR3 extends over 12 amino acids. This CDR3 reads CASRIPGGGYTF. CDR3 DNA: TGTGCCAGCAGGATCCCGGGAGGAGGCTACACCTTC.

V and J are TRBV27 and TRBJ2-7; D gene uncertain. V was shortened by 0 bases and J by 0 bases, with 9 bases between the two germline ends. Germline-derived CDR1 and CDR2 are MNHEY and SMNVEV (reference sequence). This CDR3 region has 15 residues. The CDR3 nucleotides read TGTGCCAGCAGTTTATCGGGGTACTCCTCCTACGAGCAGTACTTC. Translating it yields CASSLSGYSSYEQYF.

The chain has TRBV25-1 and TRBJ2-1; D is undetermined. The germline V gene encodes CDR1 MGHDK and CDR2 SYGVNS. The CDR3 is made up of 16 amino acids. Trimming cost V 3 bases and J 0 bases, with 12 bases left between them. The CDR3 sequence is CASSEVSAYSYNEQFF. The CDR3 DNA is TGTGCCAGCAGTGAGGTTTCAGCCTACTCCTACAATGAGCAGTTCTTC.

This chain links TRBV21-1 with TRBJ2-5. TRBV21-1 is reported as a pseudogene. There are 14 residues in the CDR3. The CDR3 region has the DNA TGTGCCAGCAGCAAACGGCGTCCTGAGGAGACCCAGTACTTC. This encodes CASSKRRPEETQYF.

J is TRBJ1-1 and V is TRBV6-5, with D possibly matching TRBD1 (6 bases). The germline V and J ends were trimmed by 7 bases and 3 bases, with 12 bases remaining between them. The germline V gene has CDR1 MNHEY and CDR2 SVGAGI. The CDR3 contains 13 residues. The chain's CDR3 is CASNRVGHTEAFF. CDR3 nucleotides: TGTGCCAGCAACAGGGTGGGTCACACTGAAGCTTTCTTT.

V usage is TRBV29-1 and J usage is TRBJ2-7; a weak D match, TRBD1 (5 bases). Germline CDR1 is SQVTM and CDR2 is ANQGSEA. V was shortened by 4 bases and J by 4 bases, with 8 bases between the two germline ends. CDR3 length: 11 residues. DNA for the CDR3: TGCAGCGTTGCTCCAGGGTACGAGCAGTACTTC. Encoded protein: CSVAPGYEQYF.

This rearrangement joins TRBV5-1 to TRBJ2-3; 8 nucleotides line up with TRBD2. The V gene end was trimmed by 1 base and the J gene end by 2 bases; junction bases not matched to a gene: 6. In germline, CDR1 is SGHRS, CDR2 YFSETQ. This CDR3 has 16 residues. Here the CDR3 reads CASSLSAGATTDTQYF. CDR3 sequence (DNA): TGCGCCAGCAGCTTGTCAGCGGGGGCCACCACAGATACGCAGTATTTT.

In DNA form, the CDR3 reads TGCGCCAGCAGCTTGTATAAAGATAATTCACCCCTCCACTTT. Translating gives CASSLYKDNSPLHF. V is TRBV5-1 and J is TRBJ1-6; D unclear. The germline V gene encodes CDR1 SGHRS and CDR2 YFSETQ. V lost 1 base, J lost 5 bases, and 7 bases lay in between. The CDR3 consists of 14 residues.

The chain employs TRBV18 and TRBJ2-7; no clear D gene. The germline gives CDR1 KGHSH, CDR2 LQKENI. The CDR3 contains 13 residues. Between the trimmed V and J ends, which lost 4 bases and 1 base, there was a span of 8 bases. This CDR3 reads CASSLQRSYEQYF. For the CDR3, the DNA is TGTGCCAGCTCACTTCAAAGGTCCTACGAGCAGTACTTC.

The chain links TRBV12-3 or TRBV12-4 to TRBJ1-5; tentatively, D is TRBD1 (5 bases). The CDR3 length is 12 residues. The V and J ends lost 3 bases and 7 bases respectively, with 7 bases between them. The CDR3 loop reads CASSFGAQPQHF. CDR3 DNA sequence: TGTGCCAGCAGTTTTGGGGCCCAGCCCCAGCATTTT.

This clone was counted a single time. This chain uses TRBV9 with TRBJ2-1; the D is unclear. The germline CDR1 and CDR2 sequences are SGDLS and YYNGEE. V was cut by 0 bases and J by 0 bases, with 7 bases left in between. This CDR3 spans 15 amino acids. CDR3 region: CASSVVIGSYNEQFF. The CDR3 region has the DNA TGTGCCAGCAGCGTAGTGATAGGCTCCTACAATGAGCAGTTCTTC.

CDR3 sequence: CASSFSGGYQPQHF. CDR3 nucleotides: TGTGCCAGCAGCTTTTCTGGGGGCTATCAGCCCCAGCATTTT. The chain recombines TRBV7-9 with TRBJ1-5; D might be TRBD1 (6 bases). In germline, CDR1 is SEHNR, CDR2 FQNEAQ (reference sequence). V lost 3 bases and J lost 5, with 11 bases in between. The CDR3 runs 14 residues.

The chain couples TRBV11-2 to TRBJ1-4; D gene unclear. Per germline, CDR1 SGHAT and CDR2 FQNNGV. V was trimmed by 0 bases and J by 1 base, leaving 9 bases between them. The CDR3 contains 16 residues. The CDR3 DNA sequence: TGTGCCAGCAGCTTAGACTGGGTTGGAACTAATGAAAAACTGTTTTTT. Protein sequence: CASSLDWVGTNEKLFF.